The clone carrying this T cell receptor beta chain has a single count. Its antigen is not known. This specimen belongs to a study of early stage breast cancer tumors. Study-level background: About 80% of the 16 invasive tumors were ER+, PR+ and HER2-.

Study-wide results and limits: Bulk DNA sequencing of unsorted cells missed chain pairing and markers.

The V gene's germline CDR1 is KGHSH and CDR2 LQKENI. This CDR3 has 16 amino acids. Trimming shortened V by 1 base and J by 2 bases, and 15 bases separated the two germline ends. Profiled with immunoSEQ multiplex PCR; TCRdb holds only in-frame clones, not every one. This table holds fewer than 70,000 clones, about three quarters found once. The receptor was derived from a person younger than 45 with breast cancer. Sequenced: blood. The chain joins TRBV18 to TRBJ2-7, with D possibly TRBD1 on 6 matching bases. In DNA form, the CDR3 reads TGTGCCAGCTCACCACTGTCGACAGGATGGACCTACGAGCAGTACTTC. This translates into CASSPLSTGWTYEQYF.